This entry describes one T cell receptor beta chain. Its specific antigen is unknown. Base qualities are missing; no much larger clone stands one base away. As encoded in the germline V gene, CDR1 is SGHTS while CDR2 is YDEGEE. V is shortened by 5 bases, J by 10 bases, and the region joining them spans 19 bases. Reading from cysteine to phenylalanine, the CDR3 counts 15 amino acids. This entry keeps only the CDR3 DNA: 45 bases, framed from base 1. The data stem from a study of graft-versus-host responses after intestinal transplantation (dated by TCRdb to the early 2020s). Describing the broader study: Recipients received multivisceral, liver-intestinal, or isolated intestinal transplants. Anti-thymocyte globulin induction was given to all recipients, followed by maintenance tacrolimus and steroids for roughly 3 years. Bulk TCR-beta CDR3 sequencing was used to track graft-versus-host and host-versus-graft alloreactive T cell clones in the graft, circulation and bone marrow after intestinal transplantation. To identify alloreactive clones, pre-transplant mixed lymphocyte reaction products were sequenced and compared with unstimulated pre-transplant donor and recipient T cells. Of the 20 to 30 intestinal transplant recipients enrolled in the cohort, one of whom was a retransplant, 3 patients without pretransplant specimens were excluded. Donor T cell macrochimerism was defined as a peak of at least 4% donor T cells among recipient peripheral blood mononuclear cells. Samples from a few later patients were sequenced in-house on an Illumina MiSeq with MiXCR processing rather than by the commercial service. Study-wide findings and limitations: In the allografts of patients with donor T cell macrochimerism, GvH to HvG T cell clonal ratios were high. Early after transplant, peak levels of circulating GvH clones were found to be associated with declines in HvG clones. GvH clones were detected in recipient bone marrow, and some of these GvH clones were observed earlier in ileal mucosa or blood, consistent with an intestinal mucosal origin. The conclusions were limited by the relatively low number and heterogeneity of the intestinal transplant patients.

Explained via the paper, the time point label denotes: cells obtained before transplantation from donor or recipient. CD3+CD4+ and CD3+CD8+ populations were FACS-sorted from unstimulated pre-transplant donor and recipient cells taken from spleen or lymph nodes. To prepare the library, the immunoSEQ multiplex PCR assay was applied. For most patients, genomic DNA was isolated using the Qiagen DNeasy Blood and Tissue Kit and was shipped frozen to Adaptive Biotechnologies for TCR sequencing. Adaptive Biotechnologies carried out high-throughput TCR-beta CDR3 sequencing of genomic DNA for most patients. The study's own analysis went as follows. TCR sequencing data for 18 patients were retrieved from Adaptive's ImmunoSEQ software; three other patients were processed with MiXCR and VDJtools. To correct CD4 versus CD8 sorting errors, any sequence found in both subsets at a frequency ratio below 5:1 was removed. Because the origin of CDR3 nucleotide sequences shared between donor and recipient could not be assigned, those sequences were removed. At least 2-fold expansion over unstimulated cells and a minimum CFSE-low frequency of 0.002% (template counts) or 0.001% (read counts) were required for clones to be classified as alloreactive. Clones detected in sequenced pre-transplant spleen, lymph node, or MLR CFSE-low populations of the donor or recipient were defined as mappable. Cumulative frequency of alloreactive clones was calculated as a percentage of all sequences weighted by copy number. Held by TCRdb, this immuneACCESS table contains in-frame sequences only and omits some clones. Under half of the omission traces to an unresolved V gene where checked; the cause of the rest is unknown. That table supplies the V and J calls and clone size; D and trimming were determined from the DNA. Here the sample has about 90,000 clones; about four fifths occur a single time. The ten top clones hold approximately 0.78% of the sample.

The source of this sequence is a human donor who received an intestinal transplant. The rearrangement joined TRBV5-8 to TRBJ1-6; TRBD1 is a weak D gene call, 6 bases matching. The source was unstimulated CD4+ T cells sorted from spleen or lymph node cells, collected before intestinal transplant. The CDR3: CASRPEQGWGSPLHF. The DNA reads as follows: TGTGCCAGCAGACCCGAACAGGGCTGGGGATCACCCCTCCACTTT.